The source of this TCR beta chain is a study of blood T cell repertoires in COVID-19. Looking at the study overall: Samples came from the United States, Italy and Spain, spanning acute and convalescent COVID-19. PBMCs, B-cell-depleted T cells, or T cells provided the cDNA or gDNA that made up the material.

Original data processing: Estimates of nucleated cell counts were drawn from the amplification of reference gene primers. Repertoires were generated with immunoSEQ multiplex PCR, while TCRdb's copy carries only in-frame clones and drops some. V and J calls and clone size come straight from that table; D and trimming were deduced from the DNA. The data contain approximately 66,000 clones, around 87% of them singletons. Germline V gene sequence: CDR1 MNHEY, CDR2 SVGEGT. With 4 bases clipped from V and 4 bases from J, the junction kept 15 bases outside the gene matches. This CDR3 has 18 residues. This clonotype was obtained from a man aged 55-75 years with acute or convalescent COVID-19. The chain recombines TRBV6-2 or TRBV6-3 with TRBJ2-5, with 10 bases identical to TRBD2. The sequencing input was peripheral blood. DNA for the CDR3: TGTGCCAGCAGTTCCCCCAGGACTAGCGGACCCCCGGGAGAGACCCAGTACTTC. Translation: CASSSPRTSGPPGETQYF.